The rows below give T cell receptor beta chains drawn from one sample of a study of a mutant IDH1 vaccine in newly diagnosed glioma. Data came from immunoSEQ multiplex PCR; TCRdb stores just in-frame clones and leaves some out. The table has over 35,000 clones, 75% to 85% seen once. Their cognate antigens are unknown. The source was PBMCs, collected from a glioma patient whose treatment included an IDH1 peptide vaccine. All receptors come from a woman aged 50 to 60 with glioma. The CDR3 runs from the conserved cysteine through the conserved F or W. D genes are given only for firm matches. Only part of the rows carry a size: once, few, many, or a class if the clone is expanded.

D,size,V,J,DNA,CDR3
NA,NA,TRBV5-6,TRBJ1-1,TGTGCCAGCAGCTTTGAGAATGAAGCTTTCTTT,CASSFENEAFF
NA,NA,TRBV7-9,TRBJ1-2,TGTGCCAGCAGCACCGGGGGTAATGGCTACACCTTC,CASSTGGNGYTF
NA,NA,TRBV7-2,TRBJ1-5,TGTGCCAGCAGCTTAGCAACCGGGTACGATCAGCCCCAGCATTTT,CASSLATGYDQPQHF
TRBD1,few,TRBV5-6,TRBJ1-5,TGTGCCAGCGGTTACAGGGGGCTGAGCAATCAGCCCCAGCATTTT,CASGYRGLSNQPQHF
NA,NA,TRBV19,TRBJ1-1,TGTGCCAGTAGTCCCTTTGCAGGTCTGAACACTGAAGCTTTCTTT,CASSPFAGLNTEAFF
NA,NA,TRBV12-5,TRBJ1-1,TGTGCTAGTGTATCCCTGAACACTGAAGCTTTCTTT,CASVSLNTEAFF
TRBD1,NA,TRBV10-2,TRBJ2-7,TGCGCCAGTAGGGACAGGGGGTTAACAGAGCAGTACTTC,CASRDRGLTEQYF
NA,NA,TRBV7-9,TRBJ2-2,TGTGCCAGCAGCTTATACCAGGGGACCGGGGAGCTGTTTTTT,CASSLYQGTGELFF
NA,once,TRBV5-4,TRBJ2-7,TGTGCCAGCAGCTGGGGAGGGCAGGGGGCCTCCTACGAGCAGTACTTC,CASSWGGQGASYEQYF
NA,NA,TRBV27,TRBJ2-2,TGTGCCAGCAGTTTCCCGACCACCGGGGAGCTGTTTTTT,CASSFPTTGELFF
TRBD1,NA,TRBV5-6,TRBJ1-3,TGTGCCAGCAGCCGACAGGGTACAGGAAACACCATATATTTT,CASSRQGTGNTIYF
TRBD1,NA,TRBV4-1,TRBJ1-5,TGCGCCAGCAGCCAATATTGGAGGGACAGGACCAGTCAGCCCCAGCATTTT,CASSQYWRDRTSQPQHF
NA,NA,TRBV11-2,TRBJ1-2,TGTGCCAGCAGCTTAAAAGGAGGGTATGGCTACACCTTC,CASSLKGGYGYTF
NA,NA,TRBV9,TRBJ1-4,TGTGCCAGCAGCCGTTTTGCAACTAATGAAAAACTGTTTTTT,CASSRFATNEKLFF
TRBD1,NA,TRBV5-5,TRBJ2-1,TGTGCCAGCAGCTTGATGGCAGGGGGCTACAATGAGCAGTTCTTC,CASSLMAGGYNEQFF
NA,NA,TRBV19,TRBJ2-7,TGTGCCAGTAGTCAGAGCTCCTACGAGCAGTACTTC,CASSQSSYEQYF
NA,NA,TRBV7-8,TRBJ1-5,TGTGCCAGCAGCCGAAAGGACTATAGCAATCAGCCCCAGCATTTT,CASSRKDYSNQPQHF
NA,few,TRBV6-4,TRBJ1-1,TGTGCCAGCAGCGCGACAGGGAACACTGAAGCTTTCTTT,CASSATGNTEAFF
TRBD1,NA,TRBV19,TRBJ1-5,TGTGCCAGTAGTTTTTACAGGGGGAATCAGCCCCAGCATTTT,CASSFYRGNQPQHF
TRBD2,NA,TRBV29-1,TRBJ2-1,TGCAGCGTACCCAGGACTAGCGGGGGGTCGAATGAGCAGTTCTTC,CSVPRTSGGSNEQFF
NA,NA,TRBV30,TRBJ2-7,TGTGCCTGGACCCTGGGACTGGAGTACGAGCAGTACTTC,CAWTLGLEYEQYF
NA,NA,TRBV6-5,TRBJ2-2,TGTGCCAGCAGTTATGGCGGGGTCACCGGGGAGCTGTTTTTT,CASSYGGVTGELFF
NA,NA,TRBV4-3,TRBJ1-6,TGCGCCAGCAGCCAAGATACCTCGGTGACACCCCTCCACTTT,CASSQDTSVTPLHF
NA,NA,TRBV2,TRBJ2-5,TGTGCCAGCAGGCCCCACCGGGAGACCCAGTACTTC,CASRPHRETQYF
NA,NA,TRBV9,TRBJ2-5,TGTGCCAGCAGCGTAGGTGTGGGGCCGGGGGAGACCCAGTACTTC,CASSVGVGPGETQYF
NA,NA,TRBV6-5,TRBJ1-4,TGTGCCAGCAGCTACAACCCCGGGGCCCCGGGTGAAAAACTGTTTTTT,CASSYNPGAPGEKLFF
TRBD1,NA,TRBV4-2,TRBJ1-2,TGTGCCAGCAGCCAAAGGACAGGGGGCGGACCCTGGTTGAGCACCTTC,CASSQRTGGGPWLSTF
TRBD1,NA,TRBV7-2,TRBJ1-2,TGTGCCAGCAGCTTGCTAGGGGGCGAAAAGCTCGGCTACACCTTC,CASSLLGGEKLGYTF
NA,few,TRBV27,TRBJ1-1,TGTGCCAGCAGTTTGGGACCGAACACTGAAGCTTTCTTT,CASSLGPNTEAFF
NA,NA,TRBV5-4,TRBJ2-3,TGTGCCAGCAGCTTGGGTACGGGGGCCCAGAGCACGGATACGCAGTATTTT,CASSLGTGAQSTDTQYF
NA,once,TRBV5-4,TRBJ2-2,TGTGCCAGCAGCTTGTATATAGCCGGGGAGCTGTTTTTT,CASSLYIAGELFF
TRBD1,NA,TRBV18,TRBJ1-4,TGTGCCAGCTCAACTAGACAGGGGGCTGATGAAAAACTGTTTTTT,CASSTRQGADEKLFF
NA,medium-sized,TRBV7-9,TRBJ1-5,TGTGCCAGCAGCGGCCGGGACGGCAATCAGCCCCAGCATTTT,CASSGRDGNQPQHF
TRBD2,NA,TRBV19,TRBJ2-7,TGTGCCAGTAAACCTGCGGCTAGCGGGGTGGACGAGCAGTACTTC,CASKPAASGVDEQYF
NA,NA,TRBV10-1,TRBJ1-5,TGCGCCAGTAATTATGTGTATCAGCCCCAGCATTTT,CASNYVYQPQHF
TRBD2,NA,TRBV4-1,TRBJ2-5,TGCGCCAGCAGCCGGCCGGGAGGACAAGAGACCCAGTACTTC,CASSRPGGQETQYF